This entry is about one T cell receptor beta chain. CDR1 and CDR2 (germline): SGHNT, YYREEE (reference sequence). Trimming stripped 7 bases from V and 9 bases from J, with 8 bases between. The CDR3 spans 10 residues. The data stem from a study of shared clonotypes between healthy human individuals. Sequenced by immunoSEQ multiplex PCR; TCRdb stores in-frame clones only, minus some. The table lists 2.3 million or so clones, 80% to 95% of them singletons. The chain links TRBV5-4 to TRBJ1-5; no reliable D call. Sample: naive CD4+ T cells from PBMCs. Subset defined: CD45RA+ positively selected. This receptor was obtained from a young man in good health. Some clones in this sample may be carry-over from other donors' samples. CDR3 in DNA: TGTGCCAGCTCCCGAAGGCCCCAGCATTTT. Protein sequence: CASSRRPQHF.